In this sample, the clone carrying this TCR beta chain turned up once. The sample originates from a study of PD-L1 blockade in urothelial cancer. Overall study context: Typically, measured as a median, blood samples had 130,000 to 150,000 T cells.

This sample's time point: pretreatment peripheral blood. Patients each gave 1 to 8 samples, pretreatment and on-treatment. Germline V CDR1 and CDR2: WNHNN, SYGVQD (reference sequence). V was pared by 3 bases and J by 0 bases, with 4 bases of the junction left unmatched. This CDR3 has 16 amino acids. The table came from immunoSEQ multiplex PCR; TCRdb's copy has only in-frame clones and leaves some out. The sample has tens of thousands of clones; 80% to 85% are singletons. The specimen was PBMCs, collected around atezolizumab (anti-PD-L1) treatment. The chain carries TRBV10-1 and TRBJ2-3; the match to TRBD1 covers 9 bases. The sequence was collected from a man aged 45-65 years with urothelial cancer. The CDR3 DNA is TGCGCCAGCAGTGACCCGACAGGGGGGAGCACAGATACGCAGTATTTT. Its protein product is CASSDPTGGSTDTQYF.